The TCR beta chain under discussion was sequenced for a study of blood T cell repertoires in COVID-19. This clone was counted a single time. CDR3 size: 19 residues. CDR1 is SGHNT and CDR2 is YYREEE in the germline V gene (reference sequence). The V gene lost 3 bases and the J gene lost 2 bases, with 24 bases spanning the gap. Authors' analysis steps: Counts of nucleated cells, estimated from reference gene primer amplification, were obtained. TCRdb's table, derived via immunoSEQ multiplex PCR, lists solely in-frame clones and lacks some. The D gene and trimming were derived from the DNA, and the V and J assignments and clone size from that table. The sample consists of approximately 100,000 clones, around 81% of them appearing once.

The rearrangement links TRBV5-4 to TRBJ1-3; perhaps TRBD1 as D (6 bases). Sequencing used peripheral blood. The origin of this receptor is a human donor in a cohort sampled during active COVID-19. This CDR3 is CASSSEPGHATFAGNTIYF. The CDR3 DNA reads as TGTGCCAGCAGCTCGGAACCGGGACATGCAACATTTGCTGGAAACACCATATATTTT.